These 10 T cell receptor beta chains originate from one sample sequenced in a study of blood T cell repertoires in COVID-19. The data were produced by immunoSEQ multiplex PCR, yet TCRdb's version contains in-frame clones alone and is incomplete. This repertoire shows 300,000 to 400,000 clones, around 91% found once; its top ten account for 2.5% to 4%. The sample was peripheral blood. The receptors stem from a woman in her late teens or twenties who had recovered from COVID-19.

The chain combines TRBV25-1 with TRBJ2-1, with 10 bases fitting TRBD2. The CDR3 extends over 17 amino acids. The germline gives CDR1 MGHDK, CDR2 SYGVNS. V lost 3 bases to trimming and J lost 3 bases; unmatched junction nucleotides: 8. CDR3 DNA: TGTGCCAGCAGTGACCCTTCAGCGGGAGGGGACTACAATGAGCAGTTCTTC. This gives the protein CASSDPSAGGDYNEQFF.

Comments on this clone: The identical CDR3 is also encoded by other nucleotide sequences in the sample. This CDR3 is CASSLPTSGSKIHEQYV. The CDR3 DNA is TGTGCCAGCAGCCTCCCGACTAGCGGGAGTAAGATCCACGAGCAGTACGTC. The rearrangement joins TRBV21-1 to TRBJ2-7; the D call TRBD2 from the table was never checked on the DNA. TRBV21-1 is a pseudogene. The CDR3 is 17 amino acids.

This rearrangement joins TRBV5-4 to TRBJ1-6; weak D call: TRBD1 (6 bases). The CDR3 contains 15 residues. Trimming took 7 bases from V and 6 from J, leaving 17 bases between them. Looked up from germline, CDR1 is SGHNT and CDR2 is YYREEE (reference sequence). The CDR3 here is CASRKSGVANSPLHF. DNA for the CDR3: TGTGCCAGCCGCAAATCAGGGGTAGCTAATTCACCCCTCCACTTT. Looking up the rest from reference TRBV5-4 and TRBJ1-6 gives the full variable domain: ETGVTQSPTHLIKTRGQQVTLRCSSQSGHNTVSWYQQALGQGPQFIFQYYREEENGRGNFPPRFSGLQFPNYSSELNVNALELDDSALYLCASRKSGVANSPLHFGNGTRLTVT.

This chain connects TRBV6-2 or TRBV6-3 to TRBJ1-5; weak D call: TRBD1 (6 bases). Germline loops: CDR1 MNHEY, CDR2 SVGEGT. V was clipped by 5 bases and J by 2 bases, with 10 bases between them. The CDR3 extends over 14 amino acids. CDR3 coding DNA: TGTGCCAGCAGTCGGGGGGCGGGCAATCAGCCCCAGCATTTT. Its protein is CASSRGAGNQPQHF.

The chain employs TRBV19 and TRBJ2-3, with 10 bases lining up with TRBD2. Per germline, CDR1 LNHDA and CDR2 SQIVND (reference sequence). The CDR3 covers 14 residues. The junction had 7 bases not matched to a gene; V was cut back by 8 bases and J by 5 bases. DNA of the CDR3: TGTGCCAGTTCTAGCGGGAGCGGCGGAGATACGCAGTATTTT. This codes for CASSSGSGGDTQYF.

This clone came up once. This chain links TRBV5-1 with TRBJ2-2, with D possibly being TRBD1 (5 bases). Deletions cut 1 base from V and 6 bases from J, with 16 bases between. Germline V gene lookup returns CDR1 SGHRS and CDR2 YFSETQ. The CDR3 has 16 amino acids. The CDR3 DNA reads as TGCGCCAGCAGCTTGCGGTCAATCCAGGGCGCCGGGGAGCTGTTTTTT. Translation: CASSLRSIQGAGELFF.

This chain joins TRBV9 and TRBJ1-1; 8 positions agree with TRBD1. The CDR3 is 16 residues long. Unmatched junction bases numbered 5, after V lost 0 bases and J lost 1 base. Germline V gene lookup returns CDR1 SGDLS and CDR2 YYNGEE. This CDR3 reads CASSVVGTGRNTEAFF. The CDR3 DNA reads TGTGCCAGCAGCGTAGTCGGGACAGGAAGGAACACTGAAGCTTTCTTT.

Comment on this clone: This sample includes further DNA sequences coding for the same CDR3. The rearrangement uses TRBV6-5 and TRBJ2-3, with 7 positions matching TRBD2. After removal of 0 bases from V and 4 bases from J, the junction contained 1 base not matched to a gene. Germline V gene lookup returns CDR1 MNHEY and CDR2 SVGAGI. The CDR3 covers 14 residues. The CDR3 here is CASSYSGGADTQYF. The CDR3 DNA sequence: TGTGCCAGCAGTTACTCGGGGGGGGCAGATACGCAGTATTTT.

CDR3 residues: CASSLVGGSYNEQFF. As DNA, the CDR3 is TGTGCCAGCAGCTTAGTTGGCGGGAGCTACAATGAGCAGTTCTTC. V is TRBV11-2 and J is TRBJ2-1; 7 positions match TRBD2. The CDR3 has 15 amino acids. Per the germline V gene, CDR1 is SGHAT and CDR2 is FQNNGV. Unmatched junction bases numbered 3, after V lost 1 base and J lost 3 bases. The full variable domain, its missing parts supplied by reference TRBV11-2 and TRBJ2-1, is EAGVAQSPRYKIIEKRQSVAFWCNPISGHATLYWYQQILGQGPKLLIQFQNNGVVDDSQLPKDRFSAERLKGVDSTLKIQPAKLEDSAVYLCASSLVGGSYNEQFFGPGTRLTVL.

The CDR3 DNA is TGCGCCAGCAGCCCCCAAGGGACAGGGGATGAGCAGTTCTTC. This codes for CASSPQGTGDEQFF. J is TRBJ2-1 and V is TRBV5-1; 10 bases are a match to TRBD1. The CDR3 totals 14 residues. The V gene's germline CDR1 is SGHRS and CDR2 YFSETQ. V dropped 4 bases and J dropped 8; count of bases not matched to a gene: 6.